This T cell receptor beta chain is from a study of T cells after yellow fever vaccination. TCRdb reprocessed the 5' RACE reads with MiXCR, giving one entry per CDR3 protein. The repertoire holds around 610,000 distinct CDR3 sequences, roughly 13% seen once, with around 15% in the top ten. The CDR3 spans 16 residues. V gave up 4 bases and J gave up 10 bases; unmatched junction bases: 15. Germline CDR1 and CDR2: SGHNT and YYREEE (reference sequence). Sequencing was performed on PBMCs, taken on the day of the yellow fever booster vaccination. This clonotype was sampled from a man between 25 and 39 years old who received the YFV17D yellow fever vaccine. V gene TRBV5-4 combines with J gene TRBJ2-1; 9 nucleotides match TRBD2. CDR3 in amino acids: CASSDSQASGRREQFF. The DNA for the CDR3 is TGTGCCAGCAGCGACTCCCAGGCCAGCGGGAGGAGGGAGCAGTTCTTC.